A selection of T cell receptor beta chains follows, all from one sample in a study of response to subunit inactivated influenza vaccine. TCRdb ran MiXCR on the RT-PCR reads and lists one entry per CDR3 protein. The data show 250,000 to 350,000 distinct CDR3 sequences, with over 20% seen just once and 9% to 12% held by the top ten. The specimen was PBMCs from blood, collected 21 months after vaccination. The receptors were sampled from a man between 50 and 75 years old who received an inactivated influenza vaccine. Each CDR3 is given with its conserved first and last residue. The D gene is left open where the match is weak. Not all rows give a size; the values are once, few, many and, for expanded clones, a class.

>TRBD1|.|TRBV6-2/TRBV6-3|TRBJ2-1
CASSYNFRTGNNNEQFF
TGTGCCAGCAGTTACAATTTTAGGACAGGAAATAACAATGAGCAGTTCTTC
>.|.|TRBV3-1|TRBJ2-4
CASSQVDTSKNIQYF
TGTGCCAGCAGCCAAGTTGACACATCCAAAAACATTCAGTACTTC
>TRBD1|many|TRBV23-1|TRBJ1-5
CASSQSDGWTGNQPQHF
TGCGCCAGCAGTCAATCGGATGGGTGGACAGGGAATCAGCCCCAGCATTTT
>.|many|TRBV6-1|TRBJ1-1
CASSVRGKNTEAFF
TGTGCCAGCAGTGTGCGGGGGAAGAACACTGAAGCTTTCTTT
>.|many|TRBV7-9|TRBJ1-3
CASRSEGTIYF
TGTGCCAGCAGGTCTGAGGGCACCATATATTTT
>.|.|TRBV20-1|TRBJ2-7
CSARDLRRGNSYEQYF
TGCAGTGCTAGAGATTTGCGGCGCGGGAACTCCTACGAGCAGTACTTC
>.|.|TRBV12-3/TRBV12-4|TRBJ2-4
CASSPQGFDKNIQYF
TGTGCCAGCAGTCCCCAGGGGTTCGACAAAAACATTCAGTACTTC
>TRBD2|.|TRBV7-2|TRBJ2-5
CASSLRAGGRSTQYF
TGTGCCAGCAGCTTAAGGGCGGGAGGGCGCTCGACCCAGTACTTC
>TRBD2|.|TRBV20-1|TRBJ2-1
CSARAWTSGYAEQFF
TGCAGTGCTAGAGCCTGGACTAGCGGGTATGCTGAGCAGTTCTTC
>TRBD2|.|TRBV20-1|TRBJ2-3
CSARPLAGGPDTQYF
TGCAGTGCTAGGCCCCTAGCGGGGGGGCCAGATACGCAGTATTTT
>.|few|TRBV12-3/TRBV12-4|TRBJ2-7
CASSFDRDEQYF
TGTGCCAGCAGCTTCGACAGAGACGAGCAGTACTTC
>TRBD1|.|TRBV12-3/TRBV12-4|TRBJ2-3
CASNRGYSTDTQYF
TGTGCCAGCAACAGGGGGTACAGCACAGATACGCAGTATTTT
>.|few|TRBV19|TRBJ1-3
CASLRGTGNTIYF
TGTGCCAGTCTTCGAGGGACTGGAAACACCATATATTTT
>.|few|TRBV30|TRBJ2-2
CAWSVLNANTGELFF
TGTGCCTGGAGTGTACTAAACGCGAACACCGGGGAGCTGTTTTTT
>.|.|TRBV2|TRBJ1-3
CASSETPLWMGNTIYF
TGTGCCAGCAGTGAAACGCCACTCTGGATGGGAAACACCATATATTTT
>.|.|TRBV20-1|TRBJ1-5
CSARDSGREFQPQHF
TGCAGTGCTAGAGACTCCGGCAGGGAATTTCAGCCCCAGCATTTT
>.|many|TRBV4-1|TRBJ2-1
CASSQDLLLRERYNEQFF
TGCGCCAGCAGCCAAGATTTACTGTTGAGGGAGCGCTACAATGAGCAGTTCTTC
>TRBD2|.|TRBV14|TRBJ2-7
CASSQGGLAGYYEQYF
TGTGCCAGCAGCCAAGGGGGACTAGCGGGTTACTACGAGCAGTACTTC
>.|.|TRBV9|TRBJ2-1
CASSVEAKQNEQFF
TGTGCCAGCAGCGTAGAGGCCAAACAAAATGAGCAGTTCTTC
>.|once|TRBV2|TRBJ2-5
CASTFGEATQETQYF
TGTGCCAGCACGTTTGGGGAGGCCACCCAAGAGACCCAGTACTTC
>.|many|TRBV29-1|TRBJ1-1
CSLRWQGKNTEAFF
TGCAGCCTCAGGTGGCAGGGGAAGAACACTGAAGCTTTCTTT
>TRBD2|.|TRBV7-3|TRBJ2-3
CASRAGDHTDTQYF
TGTGCCAGCCGGGCGGGAGACCACACAGATACGCAGTATTTT